The T cell receptor (beta chain) under discussion was sequenced for a study of T-cell reconstitution after alpha-beta-depleted transplantation in children. Many counts were recorded for this clonotype. Antigen specificity is unknown. The CDR3 contains 17 residues. V shed 3 bases and J shed 0 bases, with 14 bases lying between them. Study-wide results and limits: Several patients had high TCRbeta diversity at day 60; it came from surviving recipient T cells and thymic progenitors. T cells produced anew were the main source of T-cell counts and diversity one year after transplant. Roughly two months post-transplant, alpha-beta T cells reportedly originated from several hundred graft clones that had expanded.

For TCRbeta, the library was prepared with unique molecular identifiers. TCRdb re-derived calls from the PCR reads in MiXCR, one entry per CDR3 protein. The sample contains 550,000 to 600,000 distinct CDR3 sequences, roughly 23% of which appear only once. The starting material was PBMCs, mostly from graft donor cells, obtained 360 days after TCRalphabeta/CD19-depleted stem cell transplant. This chain links TRBV12-3 or TRBV12-4 with TRBJ2-2; D may match TRBD1 or TRBD2 (6 bases each). The clonotype originates from a boy under two years old who had a stem cell transplant for acute myeloid leukemia, so the T cells may come from the graft donor. The CDR3 sequence is CASSFQGRGSNTGELFF. CDR3 DNA: TGTGCCAGCAGTTTCCAGGGGCGGGGATCGAACACCGGGGAGCTGTTTTTT.